Following are 2 T cell receptor beta chains from one sample sequenced in a study of cytomegalovirus exposure and HLA in healthy donors (dated by TCRdb to 2016 to 2017). The library was built by means of the immunoSEQ multiplex PCR assay. TCRdb obtained this table from immuneACCESS and retained in-frame rearrangements with V and J assigned. These tables miss some clones; where compared with another copy, unresolved V genes account for less than half of the shortfall, and the remainder is unexplained. Present in this sample are about 350,000 clones, roughly 90% of which were seen just once. In total, the top ten clones hold approximately 1.2% of the sample. Sample: PBMCs. The receptors come from a young woman in good health and CMV-seropositive.

The chain recombines TRBV18 with TRBJ2-5; D is ambiguous. The length of the CDR3 is 11 residues. Germline loops: CDR1 KGHSH, CDR2 LQKENI. V dropped 5 bases and J dropped 3 bases, with 4 bases sitting between them. The CDR3 DNA follows: TGTGCCAGCTCAGCAAAAGAGACCCAGTACTTC. Protein: CASSAKETQYF.

This chain joins TRBV7-9 and TRBJ2-5, with 8 bases identical to TRBD1. The CDR3 spans 15 residues. Losses at the gene ends were 3 bases for V and 5 bases for J; bases not matched to a gene: 8. CDR1 is SEHNR and CDR2 is FQNEAQ in the germline V gene (reference sequence). The CDR3: CASSFNTGGTETQYF. The CDR3 region has the DNA TGTGCCAGCAGCTTTAACACAGGGGGGACGGAGACCCAGTACTTC. The variable domain in full, with the rest retrieved from reference TRBV7-9 and TRBJ2-5, is DTGVSQNPRHKITKRGQNVTFRCDPISEHNRLYWYRQTLGQGPEFLTYFQNEAQLEKSRLLSDRFSAERPKGSFSTLEIQRTEQGDSAMYLCASSFNTGGTETQYFGPGTRLLVL.